The entry below gives a single T cell receptor (beta chain) sequence along with its context. The antigen is unknown. The data derive from a study of glioma-infiltrating T cells after dendritic cell vaccination. Whole-study findings and limits: Few patients contributed both blood and tumor specimens.

The germline CDR1 and CDR2 sequences are GTSNPN and SVGIG (reference sequence). V gave up 5 bases and J gave up 5 bases, with 18 bases separating them. The CDR3 extends over 14 amino acids. Only patients with spare fresh-frozen tumor and over two years of follow-up were included. All glioblastoma patients lacked an isocitrate dehydrogenase mutation. The repertoire was sequenced with immunoSEQ multiplex PCR; TCRdb's copy has only in-frame clones and lacks some. This sample has nearly 85,000 clones, with 70% to 90% found just once. Sample: blood, taken before dendritic cell vaccination. The chain is built from TRBV30 and TRBJ2-5; possibly TRBD2 for D (6 bases). This sequence was found in a human donor with glioblastoma. CDR3 DNA: TGTGCCTGGGGTCCCATGGGGGGTGGGGAGACCCAGTACTTC. Protein product: CAWGPMGGGETQYF.